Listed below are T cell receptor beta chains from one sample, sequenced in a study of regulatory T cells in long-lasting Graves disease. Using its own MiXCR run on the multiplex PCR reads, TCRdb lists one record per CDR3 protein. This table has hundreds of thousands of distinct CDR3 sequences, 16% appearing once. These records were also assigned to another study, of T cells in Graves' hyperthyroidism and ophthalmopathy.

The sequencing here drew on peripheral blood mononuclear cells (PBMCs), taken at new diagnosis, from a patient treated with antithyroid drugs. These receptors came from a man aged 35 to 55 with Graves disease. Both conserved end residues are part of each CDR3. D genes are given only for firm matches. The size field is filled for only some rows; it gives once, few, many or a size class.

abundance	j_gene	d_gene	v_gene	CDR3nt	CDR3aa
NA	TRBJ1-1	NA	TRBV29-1	TGCAGCGTTGAAGTGAGGTTTGGGGCTGAAGCTTTCTTT	CSVEVRFGAEAFF
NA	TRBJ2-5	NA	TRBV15	TGTGCCACCAGCAGACGGTCAGGATCAGAGACCCAGTACTTC	CATSRRSGSETQYF
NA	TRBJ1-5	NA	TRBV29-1	TGCAACGTTCCGGGACAAACTAGCAATCAGCCCCAGCATTTT	CNVPGQTSNQPQHF
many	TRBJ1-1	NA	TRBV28	TGTGCCAGCAGTCTAACAGCTATTAATGAAGCTTTCTTT	CASSLTAINEAFF
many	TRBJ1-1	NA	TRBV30	TGTGCCTGGGGTGACAGCCTAGCAGCTTTCTTT	CAWGDSLAAFF
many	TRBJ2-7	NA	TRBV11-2	TGTGCCAGCAGCTTGGCCCCGGGACCTGGGGCCTACGAGCAGTACTTC	CASSLAPGPGAYEQYF
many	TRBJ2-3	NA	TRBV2	TGTGCCAGCAGGTATCTGAGGGGAAGCACAGATACGCAGTATTTT	CASRYLRGSTDTQYF
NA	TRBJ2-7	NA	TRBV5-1	TGCGCCAGCAGCCCGGAGGGGTCGGGCGAGCAGTACTTC	CASSPEGSGEQYF
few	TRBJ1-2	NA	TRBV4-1	TGCGCCAGCAGCCAATTAGGGCAGAGAAGGGACAACTATGGCTACACCTTC	CASSQLGQRRDNYGYTF
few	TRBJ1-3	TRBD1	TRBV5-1	TGCGCCAGCAGCCCGGGGGACAGGGAAGGAAACACCATATATTTT	CASSPGDREGNTIYF
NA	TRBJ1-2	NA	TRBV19	TGTGCCAGTGCCCCTGACAGGAGCTATGGCTACACCTTC	CASAPDRSYGYTF
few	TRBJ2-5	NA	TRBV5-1	TGCGCCAGCAGCTTGGGTCCCGAATTCTCCGGGACCCAGTACTTC	CASSLGPEFSGTQYF
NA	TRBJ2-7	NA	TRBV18	TGTGCCAGCTCAGAAACGGACGGGGTGGGCGAGCAGTACTTC	CASSETDGVGEQYF
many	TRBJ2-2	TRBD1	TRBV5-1	TGCGCCAGCAGCCGGACCGGGACAGGGGACACCGGGGAGCTGTTTTTT	CASSRTGTGDTGELFF
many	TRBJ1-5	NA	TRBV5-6	TGTGCCAGCAGCTTCGCGGGCGGGAGCAATCAGCCCCAGCATTTT	CASSFAGGSNQPQHF
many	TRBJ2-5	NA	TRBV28	TGTGCCAGCAGTTCCTCGGTGGAGACCCAGTACTTC	CASSSSVETQYF
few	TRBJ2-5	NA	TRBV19	TGTGCCAGTAGTTCTGGGCAGTTCCAAGAGACCCAGTACTTC	CASSSGQFQETQYF
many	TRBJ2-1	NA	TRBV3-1	TGTGCCAGCAGTCGACTAGATGGTGAGCAGTTCTTC	CASSRLDGEQFF
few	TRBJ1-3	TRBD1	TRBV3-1	TGTGCCAGCAGCCTGACAGGGCGGGGAAACACCATATATTTT	CASSLTGRGNTIYF
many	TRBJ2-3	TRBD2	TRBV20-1	TGCAGTGCTCCGCTAGCGGGGTCGGGCGATACGCAGTATTTT	CSAPLAGSGDTQYF
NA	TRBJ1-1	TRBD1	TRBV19	TGTGCCAGTAGTATAGGGGACAGGGAAGCTTTCTTT	CASSIGDREAFF
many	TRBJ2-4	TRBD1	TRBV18	TGTGCCAGCTCATCACAGGGGATCAAAAACATTCAGTACTTC	CASSSQGIKNIQYF
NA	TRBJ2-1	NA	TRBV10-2	TGCGCCAGCAGTGAGTCGAATACGGAGCAGTTCTTC	CASSESNTEQFF
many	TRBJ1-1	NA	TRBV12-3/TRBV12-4	TGTGCCAGCAGTCTTCGGGACGGGGGAGGGACTGAAGCTTTCTTT	CASSLRDGGGTEAFF
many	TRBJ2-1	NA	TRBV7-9	TGTGCCAGCAGCTTGGCACCGACAGCAACCTACAATGAGCAGTTCTTC	CASSLAPTATYNEQFF
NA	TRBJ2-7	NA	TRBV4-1	TGCGCCAGCAGCCAAGAACCGGGGAAATTCGAGCAGTACTTC	CASSQEPGKFEQYF
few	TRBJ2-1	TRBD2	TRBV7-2	TGTGCCAGCAGCTCGGGACGTCGGACTAGCGGGGGGGGAAGCTCCTACAATGAGCAGTTCTTC	CASSSGRRTSGGGSSYNEQFF
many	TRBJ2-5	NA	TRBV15	TGTGCCACCAGCAGAGATTTCAGGGGAAGCGGGACCCAGTACTTC	CATSRDFRGSGTQYF
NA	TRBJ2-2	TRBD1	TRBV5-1	TGCGCCAGCAGCCCCGAGGCGTTCGGACAGGGACGCGGGGAGCTGTTTTTT	CASSPEAFGQGRGELFF
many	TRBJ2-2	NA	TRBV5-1	TGCGCCAGCAGCAGGGAGGACGGGAGTGAGGAGCTGTTTTTT	CASSREDGSEELFF
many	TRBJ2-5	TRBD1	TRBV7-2	TGTGCCAGCAGCTTAGGGCCAGGGGGCTTTGGAGAGACCCAGTACTTC	CASSLGPGGFGETQYF
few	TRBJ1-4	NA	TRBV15	TGTGCCACCAGCAGATTGCTACAGGGTCTAAATGAAAAACTGTTTTTT	CATSRLLQGLNEKLFF
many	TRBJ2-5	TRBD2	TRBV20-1	TGCAGTGCTCGTACTAGCGGGGCGTTGGAGACCCAGTACTTC	CSARTSGALETQYF
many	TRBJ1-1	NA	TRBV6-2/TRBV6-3	TGTGCCAGCAGTATCGCCGGGGAATACAGGGTTTTGCCTGAAGCTTTCTTT	CASSIAGEYRVLPEAFF
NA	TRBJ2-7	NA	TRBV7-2	TGTGCCAGCAGCCCAGAGGGGCGCGGGGTACGTTACGAGCAGTACTTC	CASSPEGRGVRYEQYF
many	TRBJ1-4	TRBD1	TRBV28	TGTGCCAGCAGTGCCCCGGGACAGGGGGTAATCAAACTGTTTTTT	CASSAPGQGVIKLFF
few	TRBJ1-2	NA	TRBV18	TGTGCCAGCTCACCCCACCCTGACACTAACTATGGCTACACCTTC	CASSPHPDTNYGYTF
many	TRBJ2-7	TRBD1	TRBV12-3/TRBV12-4	TGTGCCAGCAACCGACAAGGGACAGACTACGAGCAGTACTTC	CASNRQGTDYEQYF
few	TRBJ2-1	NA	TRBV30	TGTGCCTGGAGTCAGGCTTACAATGAGCAGTTCTTC	CAWSQAYNEQFF
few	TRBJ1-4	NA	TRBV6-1	TGTGCCAGCAGTGAAGTAATCAGTGAAAAACTGTTTTTT	CASSEVISEKLFF
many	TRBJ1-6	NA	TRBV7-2	TGTGCCAGCAGCATTCGTAGAGGGGATGGTTCACCCCTCCACTTT	CASSIRRGDGSPLHF
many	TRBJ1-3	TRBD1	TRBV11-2	TGTGCCAGCAGCATGGACAGGGCCGAAGGAAACACCATATATTTT	CASSMDRAEGNTIYF
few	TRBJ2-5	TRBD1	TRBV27	TGTGCCAGCAGCCCTTACGACAGGGCACAAGAGACCCAGTACTTC	CASSPYDRAQETQYF
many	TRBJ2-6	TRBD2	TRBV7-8	TGTGCCAGCAGCTTAAGGTCTAGCGGGGTTTCTGGGGCCAACGTCCTGACTTTC	CASSLRSSGVSGANVLTF
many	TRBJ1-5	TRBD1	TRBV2	TGTGCCAGCAGTAACGACAGGGTCAGCAATCAGCCCCAGCATTTT	CASSNDRVSNQPQHF
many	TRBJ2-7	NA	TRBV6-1	TGTGCCAGCAGTCCCCAGGGCCCTAGCTCCTACGAGCAGTACTTC	CASSPQGPSSYEQYF
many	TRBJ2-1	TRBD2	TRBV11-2	TGTGCCAGCAGCTCATTCGGGACTAGCGGGTACAATGAGCAGTTCTTC	CASSSFGTSGYNEQFF
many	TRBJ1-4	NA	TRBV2	TGTGCCAGCAGTGGACAGGCCACTGCAACTAATGAAAAACTGTTTTTT	CASSGQATATNEKLFF